The 30 T cell receptor beta chains below all came from one sample that was sequenced in a study of blood T cell repertoires in COVID-19. Data came from immunoSEQ multiplex PCR; TCRdb stores just in-frame clones and leaves some out. The sample records roughly 130,000 clones, roughly 85% being singletons. Sequenced sample: peripheral blood. These receptors originate from a man between 40 and 49 years old with acute or convalescent COVID-19.

This chain uses TRBV10-1 with TRBJ2-5; D remains ambiguous. From germline, CDR1 is WNHNN and CDR2 SYGVQD (reference sequence). Trimming stripped 4 bases from V and 2 bases from J, with 8 bases between. This CDR3 is 13 amino acids long. The chain's CDR3 is CASSGGTQETQYF. The CDR3 nucleotides read TGCGCCAGCAGTGGAGGCACACAAGAGACCCAGTACTTC.

The J gene is TRBJ1-2, the V gene TRBV6-5; D is ambiguous. The V gene lost 5 bases and the J gene lost 4 bases, with 8 bases spanning the gap. The CDR3 spans 12 residues. Per germline, CDR1 MNHEY and CDR2 SVGAGI. This CDR3 is CASSKGAYGYTF. CDR3 sequence (DNA): TGTGCCAGCAGTAAGGGAGCCTATGGCTACACCTTC.

This clone was counted a single time. This rearrangement joins TRBV11-2 to TRBJ2-1, with 11 positions matching TRBD2. The CDR3 runs to 16 residues. After removal of 4 bases from V and 4 bases from J, the junction contained 6 bases not matched to a gene. Looked up from germline, CDR1 is SGHAT and CDR2 is FQNNGV. The CDR3 sequence is CASSSAGTSGYNEQFF. The CDR3 DNA sequence: TGTGCCAGCAGCTCAGCCGGGACTAGCGGTTACAATGAGCAGTTCTTC.

The chain joins TRBV4-1 to TRBJ2-7; 7 bases line up with TRBD2. Unmatched junction bases numbered 6, after V lost 1 base and J lost 6 bases. CDR1 and CDR2 (germline): MGHRA, YSYEKL. CDR3 length equals 14 residues. CDR3 loop: CASSQVGEGSEQYF. Written as DNA, the CDR3 is TGCGCCAGCAGCCAAGTCGGGGAGGGTTCCGAGCAGTACTTC.

CDR3 loop: CASRHRGLNTGELFF. In nucleotides, the CDR3 is TGTGCCAGCAGACACAGGGGGCTCAACACCGGGGAGCTGTTTTTT. The V call is TRBV6-5, the J call TRBJ2-2; 9 bases map to TRBD1. CDR3 length: 15 amino acids. The germline V gene has CDR1 MNHEY and CDR2 SVGAGI. With 6 bases clipped from V and 2 bases from J, the junction kept 4 bases outside the gene matches.

The J gene is TRBJ1-2, the V gene TRBV18; 10 positions agree with TRBD1. J was trimmed by 6 bases and V by 3 bases; bases with no gene match: 10. The V gene's germline CDR1 is KGHSH and CDR2 LQKENI. This CDR3 is 16 amino acids long. This CDR3 is CASSPVRDRGTDGYTF. Written as DNA, the CDR3 is TGTGCCAGCTCACCCGTGAGGGACAGGGGAACGGATGGCTACACCTTC.

This chain joins TRBV20-1 and TRBJ2-1; D call uncertain. V lost 1 base, J lost 5 bases, and 3 bases lay in between. Per the germline V gene, CDR1 is DFQATT and CDR2 is SNEGSKA (reference sequence). The CDR3 is 11 amino acids. The CDR3 region has the DNA TGCAGTGCTAGAGCTGACAATGAGCAGTTCTTC. It codes for CSARADNEQFF.

In its sample, this clone was seen once. The chain carries TRBV19 and TRBJ1-2, with 7 bases aligning to TRBD1. CDR1 and CDR2 from the germline V gene are LNHDA and SQIVND (reference sequence). The CDR3 totals 14 residues. The V and J ends lost 2 bases and 4 bases, in that order; junction bases with no gene match: 4. CDR3 bases: TGTGCCAGTAGTATAAGGGGGCTGAGCTATGGCTACACCTTC. Amino acids: CASSIRGLSYGYTF.

The V call is TRBV5-6, the J call TRBJ2-5, with no clear D. V dropped 2 bases and J dropped 5 bases, with 4 bases sitting between them. The CDR3 contains 11 residues. Germline CDR1 is SGHDT and CDR2 is YYEEEE. In DNA, the CDR3 is TGTGCCAGCAGCTTCGGGGAGACCCAGTACTTC. Its translation is CASSFGETQYF.

The V gene is TRBV6-1, the J gene TRBJ1-5; D call uncertain. V lost 0 bases and J 7 bases, leaving 10 bases between the germline ends. CDR1 and CDR2 from the germline V gene are MNHNS and SASEGT. The CDR3 spans 14 residues. The CDR3 DNA follows: TGTGCCAGCAGTGAAGCGGGGAGTCGACAGCCCCAGCATTTT. Translated, it gives CASSEAGSRQPQHF.

The V and J genes are TRBV9 and TRBJ1-5, with a possible D match to TRBD1 (5 bases). The V gene's germline CDR1 is SGDLS and CDR2 YYNGEE. Trimming removed 3 bases at V and 9 bases at J, with 19 bases between. CDR3 length equals 15 residues. As DNA, the CDR3 is TGTGCCAGCAGCGCGGGGACTGGAATCGGGGCGCCCCAGCATTTT. Translating gives CASSAGTGIGAPQHF.

This clone has a single count. The chain employs TRBV13 and TRBJ2-7; 8 bases are shared with TRBD1. Trimming at V came to 3 bases and at J to 2 bases, leaving 6 bases not matched to a gene. Looked up from germline, CDR1 is PRHDT and CDR2 is FYEKMQ (reference sequence). This CDR3 spans 15 amino acids. The CDR3 here is CASSFGDRTAYEQYF. The CDR3 region has the DNA TGTGCCAGCAGCTTCGGGGACAGGACTGCCTACGAGCAGTACTTC.

This chain connects TRBV6-2 or TRBV6-3 to TRBJ2-4; 16 nucleotides align to TRBD2. Germline V gene data show CDR1 as MNHEY and CDR2 as SVGEGT. The CDR3 sequence is 16 residues long. The junction had 5 bases not matched to a gene; V was cut back by 5 bases and J by 7 bases. CDR3 DNA sequence: TGTGCCAGCAGTGGGACTAGCGGGGGGGCCACGAACATTCAGTACTTC. Translated: CASSGTSGGATNIQYF.

This clone appeared once. The chain recombines TRBV9 with TRBJ2-3, with 10 bases that match TRBD2. Germline-derived CDR1 and CDR2 are SGDLS and YYNGEE. The CDR3 consists of 17 residues. J was trimmed by 4 bases and V by 0 bases; bases with no gene match: 8. The DNA for the CDR3 is TGTGCCAGCAGCGTAGGGATAGCGGGAGGAAGGGCAGATACGCAGTATTTT. As protein: CASSVGIAGGRADTQYF.

The chain has TRBV7-2 and TRBJ1-2, with 10 bases lining up with TRBD1. Trimming cost V 6 bases and J 2 bases; bases outside gene matches: 6. This CDR3 spans 15 amino acids. CDR1 is SGHTA and CDR2 is FQGNSA in the germline V gene. This chain's CDR3 is CASSKGDRGNYGYTF. The DNA of the CDR3 is TGTGCCAGCAGTAAGGGGGACAGGGGAAACTATGGCTACACCTTC.

The rearrangement uses TRBV6-5 and TRBJ1-5; 7 positions match TRBD1. Looked up from germline, CDR1 is MNHEY and CDR2 is SVGAGI. This CDR3 comprises 14 residues. Trimming at V came to 5 bases and at J to 3 bases, leaving 4 bases not matched to a gene. The CDR3 nucleotides read TGTGCCAGCAGTCGACAGGGATACAATCAGCCCCAGCATTTT. This encodes CASSRQGYNQPQHF.

The rearrangement joins TRBV2 to TRBJ1-1, with D possibly TRBD1 on 6 matching bases. The V gene lost 6 bases and the J gene lost 5 bases, with 13 bases spanning the gap. The germline CDR1 and CDR2 sequences are SNHLY and FYNNEI. CDR3 size: 13 residues. Here the CDR3 DNA reads TGTGCCAGCAGGGGGGAAGACAGGACTGAAGCTTTCTTT. This translates into CASRGEDRTEAFF.

The CDR3 bases are TGCGCCAGCAGCGTCCCGACAGGGATCGGGGAGCTGTTTTTT. Its protein is CASSVPTGIGELFF. The V and J genes are TRBV5-1 and TRBJ2-2, with 7 bases lining up with TRBD1. The V and J ends lost 4 bases and 7 bases, in that order; junction bases with no gene match: 7. The V gene's germline CDR1 is SGHRS and CDR2 YFSETQ. The CDR3 has 14 residues.

This sequence joins TRBV11-2 and TRBJ2-1, with 11 bases that match TRBD2. The ends lost 5 bases at V and 3 bases at J; junction bases unmatched: 3. CDR3 length: 15 residues. In germline, CDR1 is SGHAT, CDR2 FQNNGV. CDR3 in DNA: TGTGCCAGCAGCCCGGGACTAGCGGACTACAATGAGCAGTTCTTC. It specifies CASSPGLADYNEQFF.

This chain uses TRBV29-1 with TRBJ2-5; D unresolved. CDR1 SQVTM and CDR2 ANQGSEA come from the germline V gene. The CDR3 sequence is 14 residues long. Trimming took 6 bases from V and 2 from J, leaving 16 bases between them. CDR3 region: CSVKEPGLQETQYF. DNA of the CDR3: TGCAGCGTGAAGGAGCCTGGCCTACAAGAGACCCAGTACTTC.

The J gene is TRBJ2-6, the V gene TRBV27, with 7 bases aligning to TRBD2. J lost 1 base, V lost 3 bases, and 9 bases had no gene match. The CDR3 covers 18 residues. Germline lookup yields CDR1 MNHEY and CDR2 SMNVEV (reference sequence). The CDR3 DNA reads TGTGCCAGCAGTTTTCTAGCGGCCTTCTTTTCTGGGGCCAACGTCCTGACTTTC. Translating gives CASSFLAAFFSGANVLTF.

The chain uses TRBV10-3 and TRBJ2-3, with 8 bases identical to TRBD2. CDR3 length equals 17 residues. CDR1 ENHRY and CDR2 SYGVKD come from the germline V gene. Unmatched junction bases numbered 11, after V lost 0 bases and J lost 6 bases. The CDR3 sequence is CAISESQGSGAGDTQYF. The CDR3 DNA reads TGTGCCATCAGTGAGTCCCAGGGTAGCGGGGCAGGGGATACGCAGTATTTT.

This chain links TRBV6-5 with TRBJ1-2; possibly TRBD1 for D (6 bases). CDR1 is MNHEY and CDR2 is SVGAGI in the germline V gene. This CDR3 comprises 13 residues. The V gene lost 6 bases and the J gene lost 4 bases, with 12 bases spanning the gap. In DNA form, the CDR3 reads TGTGCCAGCAGGGGAACAGGGACCTATGGCTACACCTTC. This codes for CASRGTGTYGYTF.

The CDR3 nucleotides are TGCAGCGTGGGGACAGGGCTTTACGAGCAGTACTTC. It specifies CSVGTGLYEQYF. V usage is TRBV29-1 and J usage is TRBJ2-7, with 9 nucleotides matching TRBD1. The CDR3 covers 12 residues. The germline gives CDR1 SQVTM, CDR2 ANQGSEA. With 6 bases clipped from V and 4 bases from J, the junction kept 4 bases outside the gene matches.

The rearrangement links TRBV4-1 to TRBJ2-3; TRBD2 matches at 8 bases. Trimming removed 5 bases from V and 0 bases from J; junction bases left unmatched: 7. CDR1 and CDR2 (germline): MGHRA, YSYEKL. The CDR3 totals 16 residues. CDR3 amino acids: CASSSQERGSTDTQYF. CDR3 coding DNA: TGCGCCAGCAGCTCCCAGGAGCGGGGGAGCACAGATACGCAGTATTTT.

This clone has more than one count but fewer than ten. This rearrangement joins TRBV11-2 to TRBJ2-7; TRBD1 might be the D (6 bases). The CDR3 contains 14 residues. Looked up from germline, CDR1 is SGHAT and CDR2 is FQNNGV. V shed 0 bases and J shed 4 bases, with 10 bases lying between them. The CDR3 DNA is TGTGCCAGCAGCTTAGAACAGGGATTATACGAGCAGTACTTC. Protein sequence: CASSLEQGLYEQYF.

The chain uses TRBV30 and TRBJ2-7; D perhaps matches TRBD2 (5 bases). Germline CDR1 GTSNPN, CDR2 SVGIG (reference sequence). V lost 0 bases and J 7 bases, leaving 13 bases between the germline ends. The CDR3 is made up of 13 amino acids. DNA of the CDR3: TGTGCCTGGAGTGTTGGAGGAATGGGAGAGCAGTACTTC. This gives the protein CAWSVGGMGEQYF. Complete variable domain (other parts from reference TRBV30 and TRBJ2-7): SQTIHQWPATLVQPVGSPLSLECTVEGTSNPNLYWYRQAAGRGLQLLFYSVGIGQISSEVPQNLSASRPQDRQFILSSKKLLLSDSGFYLCAWSVGGMGEQYFGPGTRLTVT.

The rearrangement uses TRBV28 and TRBJ1-5; 9 bases agree with TRBD1. V trimming: 2 bases; J trimming: 9 bases; junction bases outside the gene matches: 8. There are 15 residues in the CDR3. Germline V gene data show CDR1 as MDHEN and CDR2 as SYDVKM. This chain's CDR3 is CASSLRDRDTSPQHF. The CDR3 DNA is TGTGCCAGCAGTTTAAGGGACAGGGACACCTCGCCCCAGCATTTT.

The rearrangement links TRBV9 to TRBJ2-2; 9 nucleotides agree with TRBD2. CDR1 and CDR2 (germline): SGDLS, YYNGEE. The CDR3 is 18 residues long. J lost 0 bases, V lost 1 base, and 7 bases had no gene match. The CDR3 bases are TGTGCCAGCAGCGTAAAACCCGGACTAGCGCCGAACACCGGGGAGCTGTTTTTT. This sequence encodes CASSVKPGLAPNTGELFF.

This chain links TRBV5-4 with TRBJ2-7; 11 nucleotides align to TRBD2. The CDR3 is 15 amino acids. V shed 0 bases, J shed 2 bases, and the junction held 1 base outside the gene matches. Germline assignment: CDR1 SGHNT and CDR2 YYREEE (reference sequence). CDR3 amino acids: CASSLELAGAYEQYF. The CDR3 DNA is TGTGCCAGCAGCTTGGAACTAGCGGGAGCCTACGAGCAGTACTTC. Complete variable domain (other parts from reference TRBV5-4 and TRBJ2-7): ETGVTQSPTHLIKTRGQQVTLRCSSQSGHNTVSWYQQALGQGPQFIFQYYREEENGRGNFPPRFSGLQFPNYSSELNVNALELDDSALYLCASSLELAGAYEQYFGPGTRLTVT.